The 23 T cell receptor beta chains below were found in one sample sequenced in a study of early T cells in non-severe SARS-CoV-2 infection. TCRdb analysed the 5' RACE reads with MiXCR anew, one entry per CDR3 protein. Here the sample spans 85,000 to 90,000 distinct CDR3 sequences, roughly 14% being singletons. The material sequenced was whole blood. These receptors all come from an adult who was a healthcare worker with PCR-confirmed SARS-CoV-2 infection or an uninfected control (not recorded which).

The chain joins TRBV5-4 to TRBJ2-2, with TRBD2 matching 10 bases. Looked up from germline, CDR1 is SGHNT and CDR2 is YYREEE (reference sequence). Germline trimming cut 2 bases from V and 2 bases from J; bases unmatched to any gene: 3. The CDR3 spans 16 residues. In DNA, the CDR3 is TGTGCCAGCAGCTTTCTAGCGGGAGTAAACACCGGGGAGCTGTTTTTT. It encodes CASSFLAGVNTGELFF. The full variable domain, its missing parts supplied by reference TRBV5-4 and TRBJ2-2, is ETGVTQSPTHLIKTRGQQVTLRCSSQSGHNTVSWYQQALGQGPQFIFQYYREEENGRGNFPPRFSGLQFPNYSSELNVNALELDDSALYLCASSFLAGVNTGELFFGEGSRLTVL.

The CDR3 spells CASSQSSGGNNEQFF. Written as DNA, the CDR3 is TGTGCCAGCAGCCAGAGTAGCGGGGGGAACAATGAGCAGTTCTTC. V usage is TRBV3-1 and J usage is TRBJ2-1; 10 positions agree with TRBD2. CDR1 is LGHDT, CDR2 YNNKEL, per germline (reference sequence). CDR3 length equals 15 residues. J lost 5 bases, V lost 3 bases, and 4 bases had no gene match.

This clonotype was picked up many times. The chain has TRBV6-1 and TRBJ1-4; D is uncertain. The CDR3 runs 16 residues. Germline V CDR1 and CDR2: MNHNS, SASEGT. V was pared by 6 bases and J by 3 bases, with 17 bases between. CDR3 coding DNA: TGTGCCAGCAGCAGAAGAGGGAGGGAAGCTAATGAAAAACTGTTTTTT. It translates to CASSRRGREANEKLFF.

This chain connects TRBV12-3 or TRBV12-4 to TRBJ2-1; 9 bases fit TRBD2. V trimming: 5 bases; J trimming: 10 bases; junction bases outside the gene matches: 6. The length of the CDR3 is 13 residues. The CDR3 DNA reads as TGTGCCAGCAGTCCGGGACTAGCAGGGGAGCAGTTCTTC. It translates to CASSPGLAGEQFF.

This clonotype was recorded many times. J is TRBJ2-5 and V is TRBV7-3; 8 bases are a match to TRBD2. Germline CDR1 is SGHTA and CDR2 is FQGTGA. This CDR3 has 13 residues. Germline trimming cut 5 bases from V and 10 bases from J; bases unmatched to any gene: 9. CDR3 region: CASSPHGRGDQYF. CDR3 bases: TGTGCCAGCAGCCCCCACGGGCGGGGGGACCAGTACTTC.

This clonotype was found many times. The J gene is TRBJ1-1, the V gene TRBV2; 8 bases are shared with TRBD1. This CDR3 spans 15 amino acids. Germline V gives CDR1 SNHLY, CDR2 FYNNEI. V was pared by 6 bases and J by 4 bases, with 10 bases of the junction left unmatched. The chain's CDR3 is CASRDRDPTFTEAFF. The DNA of the CDR3 is TGTGCCAGCAGGGACAGGGATCCGACCTTCACTGAAGCTTTCTTT.

In its sample, this clonotype was seen a few times. The J gene is TRBJ2-3, the V gene TRBV6-6; no clear D. Germline loops: CDR1 MNHNY, CDR2 SVGAGI (reference sequence). V lost 6 bases to trimming and J lost 2 bases, with 9 bases between them. This CDR3 has 13 residues. CDR3 in amino acids: CASREPYTDTQYF. In DNA, the CDR3 is TGTGCCAGCAGGGAACCGTACACAGATACGCAGTATTTT.

Many counts were recorded for this clonotype. The chain couples TRBV6-5 to TRBJ1-2, with D possibly being TRBD1 (6 bases). This CDR3 contains 14 residues. Trimming took 0 bases from V and 8 from J, leaving 13 bases between them. CDR1 and CDR2 from the germline V gene are MNHEY and SVGAGI. CDR3 in amino acids: CASSYSNRVEGYTF. CDR3 nucleotides: TGTGCCAGCAGTTACTCGAACAGGGTGGAGGGCTACACCTTC.

The chain uses TRBV18 and TRBJ2-5, with 8 positions matching TRBD1. The CDR3 length is 15 residues. Germline values: CDR1 KGHSH, CDR2 LQKENI. V gave up 4 bases and J gave up 5 bases; unmatched junction bases: 9. CDR3 sequence (DNA): TGTGCCAGCTCACTAAGCCAGGGGGCTGGCGAGACCCAGTACTTC. The encoded protein is CASSLSQGAGETQYF.

The chain is built from TRBV5-6 and TRBJ1-2, with D unclear. Trimming removed 0 bases at V and 6 bases at J, with 18 bases between. The CDR3 has 16 amino acids. Germline values: CDR1 SGHDT, CDR2 YYEEEE. Here the CDR3 DNA reads TGTGCCAGCAGCTTGGGCACAAGGCGACGTAGTAATGGCTACACCTTC. Its translation: CASSLGTRRRSNGYTF.

This chain links TRBV4-1 with TRBJ1-2; D not certain. V was cut by 0 bases and J by 4 bases, with 15 bases left in between. The CDR3 covers 16 residues. CDR1 is MGHRA, CDR2 YSYEKL, per germline. This chain's CDR3 is CASSQEAGGRAYGYTF. The CDR3 bases are TGCGCCAGCAGCCAAGAGGCGGGAGGTAGGGCCTATGGCTACACCTTC.

This clonotype was counted many times. The CDR3, as DNA: TGTGCCAGCAGCCGGCCACTCGTAGGGACTGAAGCTTTCTTT. Amino acid sequence: CASSRPLVGTEAFF. The chain combines TRBV6-1 with TRBJ1-1; no clear D. The V end was cut by 6 bases, the J end by 5 bases, with 16 bases between. The CDR3 length is 14 residues. Germline V CDR1 and CDR2: MNHNS, SASEGT.

V and J are TRBV10-3 and TRBJ2-7, with unresolved D. CDR1 is ENHRY and CDR2 is SYGVKD in the germline V gene. V shed 2 bases and J shed 0 bases, with 5 bases lying between them. This CDR3 has 13 amino acids. The CDR3, as DNA: TGTGCCATCAGTGAGGGGGACTCCTACGAGCAGTACGTC. Protein product: CAISEGDSYEQYV.

This chain joins TRBV25-1 and TRBJ1-1, with unresolved D. Trimming left V 2 bases short and J 0 bases short, with 4 bases between. CDR1 and CDR2 from the germline V gene are MGHDK and SYGVNS. The CDR3 covers 13 residues. The CDR3 reads CASSESMNTEAFF. CDR3 nucleotide sequence: TGTGCCAGCAGTGAAAGCATGAACACTGAAGCTTTCTTT. The full variable domain, with the rest looked up from reference TRBV25-1 and TRBJ1-1, is EADIYQTPRYLVIGTGKKITLECSQTMGHDKMYWYQQDPGMELHLIHYSYGVNSTEKGDLSSESTVSRIRTEHFPLTLESARPSHTSQYLCASSESMNTEAFFGQGTRLTVV.

The rearrangement joins TRBV5-4 to TRBJ1-1; unclear D gene. Trimming shortened V by 7 bases and J by 0 bases, and 16 bases separated the two germline ends. Germline V gives CDR1 SGHNT, CDR2 YYREEE (reference sequence). This CDR3 region has 15 residues. The CDR3 sequence is CASFPQVQLNTEAFF. CDR3 sequence (DNA): TGTGCCAGCTTCCCGCAGGTCCAGCTGAACACTGAAGCTTTCTTT.

This rearrangement joins TRBV15 to TRBJ2-2, with 8 bases identical to TRBD2. Trimming took 0 bases from V and 6 from J; bases not matched to a gene: 9. The V gene's germline CDR1 is LNHNV and CDR2 YYDKDF (reference sequence). The CDR3 runs to 17 residues. The CDR3 nucleotides are TGTGCCACCAGCAGAGATCTAAGCGGGGGATACTCCGGGGAGCTGTTTTTT. This sequence encodes CATSRDLSGGYSGELFF.

This chain's CDR3 is CASSLSFWGGQPQHF. In nucleotides, the CDR3 is TGTGCCAGCAGTTTAAGTTTTTGGGGGGGTCAGCCCCAGCATTTT. The chain recombines TRBV27 with TRBJ1-5; tentative D call: TRBD1 (5 bases). The CDR3 is made up of 15 amino acids. With 2 bases removed from V and 6 bases from J, the gap between germline ends came to 14 bases. The germline V gene encodes CDR1 MNHEY and CDR2 SMNVEV (reference sequence).

This clonotype was detected a few times. CDR3 sequence: CASTGTVVRDEQFF. The DNA of the CDR3 is TGTGCCAGCACCGGGACGGTGGTTAGGGATGAGCAGTTCTTC. The chain uses TRBV2 and TRBJ2-1; D may match TRBD1 or TRBD2 (5 bases each). CDR1 and CDR2 from the germline V gene are SNHLY and FYNNEI. The V gene lost 7 bases and the J gene lost 8 bases, with 18 bases spanning the gap. The CDR3 spans 14 residues.

The chain joins TRBV7-2 to TRBJ1-6; possible D gene TRBD1, 5 bases. The ends were cut back, 8 bases at V and 11 bases at J, with 13 bases in the middle. Germline V gives CDR1 SGHTA, CDR2 FQGNSA. The CDR3 runs to 12 residues. CDR3 bases: TGTGCCAGCGAGGGGTATTTGCCACCCCTCCACTTT. Protein: CASEGYLPPLHF.

The chain uses TRBV4-1 and TRBJ1-5; D might be TRBD1 (5 bases). The CDR3 length is 18 residues. V lost 1 base and J 5 bases, leaving 21 bases between the germline ends. Germline V CDR1 and CDR2: MGHRA, YSYEKL. CDR3 coding DNA: TGCGCCAGCAGCCAAGTCTTTGGGGCAGGCCCGGGGGATCAGCCCCAGCATTTT. The encoded protein is CASSQVFGAGPGDQPQHF.

This clonotype has a handful of counts. This chain uses TRBV27 with TRBJ1-1; D unclear. CDR1 is MNHEY, CDR2 SMNVEV, per germline (reference sequence). V was pared by 6 bases and J by 3 bases, with 26 bases between. This CDR3 contains 18 residues. CDR3: CASSPRTRSLERYTEAFF. The CDR3 region has the DNA TGTGCCAGCAGCCCCAGAACCCGAAGCTTGGAGCGGTACACTGAAGCTTTCTTT.

This clonotype was seen only a few times. This chain uses TRBV5-4 with TRBJ1-1; 9 bases fit TRBD1. V lost 2 bases and J lost 0; bases outside the gene matches: 14. The germline gives CDR1 SGHNT, CDR2 YYREEE (reference sequence). This CDR3 has 19 residues. CDR3 protein: CASSLGFFGTGLMNTEAFF. In DNA form, the CDR3 reads TGTGCCAGCAGCTTAGGTTTTTTCGGGACAGGGCTGATGAACACTGAAGCTTTCTTT.

Concerning this clonotype: A much larger clone is a single base away; this may be a read error. The chain carries TRBV29-1 and TRBJ1-1; 9 positions agree with TRBD1. V shed 8 bases and J 1 base; nucleotides not matched to a gene: 11. Looked up from germline, CDR1 is SQVTM and CDR2 is ANQGSEA. The CDR3 runs to 15 residues. The CDR3 sequence is CSIRRNRGQNTEAFF. As DNA, the CDR3 is TGCAGCATCCGTCGCAACAGGGGGCAGAACACTGAAGCTTTCTTT.